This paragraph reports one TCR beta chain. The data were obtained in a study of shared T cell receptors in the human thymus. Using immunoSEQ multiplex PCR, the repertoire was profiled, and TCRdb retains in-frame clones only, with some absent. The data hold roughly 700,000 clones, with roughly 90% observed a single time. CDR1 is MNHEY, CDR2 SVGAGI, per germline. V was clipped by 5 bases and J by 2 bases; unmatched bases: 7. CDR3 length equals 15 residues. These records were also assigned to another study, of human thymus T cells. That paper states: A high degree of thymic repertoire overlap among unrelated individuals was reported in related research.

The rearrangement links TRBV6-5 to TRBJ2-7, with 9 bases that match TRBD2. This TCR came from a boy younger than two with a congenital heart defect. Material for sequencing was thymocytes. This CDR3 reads CASSALAGPAYEQYF. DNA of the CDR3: TGTGCCAGCAGTGCGCTAGCGGGGCCCGCCTACGAGCAGTACTTC.